A single sample is the source of the 8 T cell receptor beta chains below, sequenced in a study of blood T cell repertoires in COVID-19. Libraries were prepared by immunoSEQ multiplex PCR; TCRdb keeps only in-frame clonotypes and omits some of them. This sample has more than 90,000 clones, with about 91% found just once. Sequenced: peripheral blood. These receptors came from a man in his fifties or sixties with acute or convalescent COVID-19.

The V gene is TRBV3-1 (or the pseudogene TRBV3-2), the J gene TRBJ1-1, with 7 bases identical to TRBD1. V trimming: 5 bases; J trimming: 5 bases; junction bases outside the gene matches: 5. This CDR3 comprises 13 residues. From germline, CDR1 is LGHDT and CDR2 YNNKEL (reference sequence). The CDR3 is CASSNRGGTEAFF. The CDR3 DNA reads as TGTGCCAGCAGCAACAGGGGAGGTACTGAAGCTTTCTTT.

This CDR3 reads CASSLLGGVQPQHF. CDR3 DNA sequence: TGTGCCAGCAGTTTATTAGGAGGGGTTCAGCCCCAGCATTTT. The rearrangement joins TRBV27 to TRBJ1-5, with D possibly being TRBD1 (5 bases). The V and J ends lost 1 base and 6 bases respectively, with 10 bases between them. The V gene's germline CDR1 is MNHEY and CDR2 SMNVEV (reference sequence). The CDR3 loop spans 14 amino acids.

The V gene is TRBV5-1, the J gene TRBJ2-1, with 10 bases fitting TRBD1. The CDR3 length is 15 residues. V gave up 5 bases and J gave up 4 bases; unmatched junction bases: 6. Germline assignment: CDR1 SGHRS and CDR2 YFSETQ. CDR3 DNA: TGCGCCAGCAGGTCCGGGACAGGGGTTTACAATGAGCAGTTCTTC. Its translation: CASRSGTGVYNEQFF.

This chain joins TRBV19 and TRBJ1-6; weak D call: TRBD1 (5 bases). Germline V gene lookup returns CDR1 LNHDA and CDR2 SQIVND (reference sequence). With 4 bases removed from V and 7 bases from J, the gap between germline ends came to 14 bases. This CDR3 is 15 amino acids long. The DNA for the CDR3 is TGTGCCAGTAGTAGCCTGACAGACCCAAATTCACCCCTCCACTTT. This translates into CASSSLTDPNSPLHF.

The chain recombines TRBV6-5 with TRBJ2-1, with 7 bases aligning to TRBD2. Germline loops: CDR1 MNHEY, CDR2 SVGAGI. Trimming took 7 bases from V and 10 from J; bases not matched to a gene: 13. There are 14 residues in the CDR3. CDR3 sequence (DNA): TGTGCCAGCACCGTTCTCCGGGAGGCGGGCGAGCAGTTCTTC. Translated, it gives CASTVLREAGEQFF.

The J gene is TRBJ1-4, the V gene TRBV28; 9 bases match TRBD1. The CDR3 length is 15 residues. The germline gives CDR1 MDHEN, CDR2 SYDVKM. V gave up 7 bases and J gave up 7 bases; unmatched junction bases: 10. The CDR3 sequence: CASTQPQGAVEKLFF. CDR3 bases: TGTGCCAGCACCCAACCACAGGGGGCGGTTGAAAAACTGTTTTTT.

This sequence joins TRBV9 and TRBJ1-2; possible D gene TRBD1, 6 bases. CDR3 length: 14 amino acids. Germline values: CDR1 SGDLS, CDR2 YYNGEE. The V and J ends lost 3 bases and 4 bases respectively, with 13 bases between them. The CDR3, as DNA: TGTGCCAGCAGCGGCCCGGACAGCGGCTATGGCTACACCTTC. This gives the protein CASSGPDSGYGYTF.

The rearrangement joins TRBV1 to TRBJ1-2; TRBD1, as called in the table, went unchecked against the DNA. TRBV1 has pseudogene status. This CDR3 region has 14 residues. The CDR3 sequence: CTSSQEQGLYGYTF. The DNA of the CDR3 is TGCACCAGCAGCCAAGAACAGGGCCTCTATGGCTACACCTTC.